This paragraph reports one T cell receptor beta chain. Its antigen is unknown. The data originate from a study of T cell responses to AZD1222 COVID-19 vaccine. Points from the study as a whole: Spike as a whole was targeted by vaccine-associated CD4 TCRs, dominant at 160-218 and 743-854.

In germline, CDR1 is PRHDT, CDR2 FYEKMQ (reference sequence). Trimming shortened V by 5 bases and J by 2 bases, and 13 bases separated the two germline ends. CDR3 length: 14 amino acids. Only in-frame clones appear in the TCRdb table, and some are missing; sequencing was by immunoSEQ multiplex PCR. The sample lists fewer than 150,000 clones; roughly 87% were seen once. The TCR originated in an adult in good health. Source: peripheral blood, taken on day 0 of AZD1222 vaccination. This chain connects TRBV13 to TRBJ2-7, with D possibly TRBD2 on 6 matching bases. The CDR3 protein is CASSPRRGTYEQYF. CDR3 DNA sequence: TGTGCCAGCAGCCCCCGGCGGGGCACCTACGAGCAGTACTTC.